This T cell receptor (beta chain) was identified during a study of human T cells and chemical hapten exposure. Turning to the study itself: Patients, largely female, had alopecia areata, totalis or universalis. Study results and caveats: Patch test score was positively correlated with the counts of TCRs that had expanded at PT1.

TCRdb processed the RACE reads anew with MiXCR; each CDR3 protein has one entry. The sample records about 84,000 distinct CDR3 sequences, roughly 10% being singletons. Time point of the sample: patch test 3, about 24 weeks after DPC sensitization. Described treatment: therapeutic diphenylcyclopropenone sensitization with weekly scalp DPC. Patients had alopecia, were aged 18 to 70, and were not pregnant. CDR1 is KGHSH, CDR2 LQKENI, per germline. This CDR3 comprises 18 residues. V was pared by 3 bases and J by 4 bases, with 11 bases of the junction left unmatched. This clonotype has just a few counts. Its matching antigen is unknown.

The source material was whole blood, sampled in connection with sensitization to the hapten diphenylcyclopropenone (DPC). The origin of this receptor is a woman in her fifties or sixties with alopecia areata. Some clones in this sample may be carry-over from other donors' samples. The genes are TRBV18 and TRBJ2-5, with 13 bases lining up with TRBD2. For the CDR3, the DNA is TGTGCCAGCTCACCCGGTCTTGGACTAGCGGGAGAACGAGAGACCCAGTACTTC. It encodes CASSPGLGLAGERETQYF. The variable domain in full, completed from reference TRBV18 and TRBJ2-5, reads NAGVMQNPRHLVRRRGQEARLRCSPMKGHSHVYWYRQLPEEGLKFMVYLQKENIIDESGMPKERFSAEFPKEGPSILRIQQVVRGDSAAYFCASSPGLGLAGERETQYFGPGTRLLVL.